The next 8 T cell receptor beta chains were all read from a single sample in a study of cytomegalovirus exposure and HLA in healthy donors. A multiplex PCR was run with 60 Vbeta primers and 13 Jbeta primers. TCRdb's table, derived via immunoSEQ multiplex PCR, lists solely in-frame clones and lacks some. The sample totals 75,000 to 85,000 clones. The sample was PBMCs. The origin of the receptors is a man between 18 and 29 years old in good health and CMV-seropositive.

J is TRBJ2-1 and V is TRBV5-1; weak D call: TRBD1 (5 bases). V was pared by 4 bases and J by 0 bases, with 11 bases between. The CDR3 runs 15 residues. Per the germline V gene, CDR1 is SGHRS and CDR2 is YFSETQ. The CDR3 nucleotides are TGCGCCAGCAGCCTGACAGCCAGCTCCTACAATGAGCAGTTCTTC. Translating gives CASSLTASSYNEQFF. Based on the CDR3 plus reference TRBV5-1 and TRBJ2-1, the full variable domain is KAGVTQTPRYLIKTRGQQVTLSCSPISGHRSVSWYQQTPGQGLQFLFEYFSETQRNKGNFPGRFSGRQFSNSRSEMNVSTLELGDSALYLCASSLTASSYNEQFFGPGTRLTVL.

The chain joins TRBV6-5 to TRBJ2-5; 7 bases fit TRBD1. The end of the DNA fits TRBJ2-7 better, so the J call may be wrong. The CDR3 is 13 amino acids. Germline V gene data show CDR1 as MNHEY and CDR2 as SVGAGI. This CDR3 is CASSPGTAYEQYF. CDR3 bases: TGTGCCAGCAGTCCCGGGACAGCCTACGAGCAGTACTTC.

The V and J genes are TRBV7-2 and TRBJ1-2; D possibly corresponds to TRBD1 (5 bases). CDR1 and CDR2 (germline): SGHTA, FQGNSA. Trimming took off 1 base at V and 4 bases at J, with 16 bases between the two ends. The CDR3 runs 16 residues. The DNA of the CDR3 is TGTGCCAGCAGCTTAGTAGGCGGAGCCGACAGCTATGGCTACACCTTC. This translates into CASSLVGGADSYGYTF.

The rearrangement links TRBV19 to TRBJ1-5, with a possible D match to TRBD1 (5 bases). The germline CDR1 and CDR2 sequences are LNHDA and SQIVND (reference sequence). Between the trimmed V and J ends, which lost 3 bases and 0 bases, there was a span of 9 bases. The CDR3 loop spans 15 amino acids. The CDR3 coding sequence is TGTGCCAGTAGTATCCTGACAGATAGCAATCAGCCCCAGCATTTT. Protein: CASSILTDSNQPQHF.

This chain uses TRBV5-1 with TRBJ1-4; D ambiguous. From germline, CDR1 is SGHRS and CDR2 YFSETQ. CDR3 length equals 14 residues. Trimming pared 6 bases from V and 3 bases from J, leaving 12 bases between. CDR3 DNA: TGCGCCAGCAACGAAGGCACAGCTAATGAAAAACTGTTTTTT. Its translation: CASNEGTANEKLFF.

The genes are TRBV18 and TRBJ2-2, with a tentative D call TRBD2 (5 bases). Germline V gene data show CDR1 as KGHSH and CDR2 as LQKENI. V was clipped by 4 bases and J by 5 bases, with 8 bases between them. This CDR3 comprises 13 residues. The DNA of the CDR3 is TGTGCCAGCTCACTTAGAGGGACCGGGGAGCTGTTTTTT. Translating it yields CASSLRGTGELFF.

This chain uses TRBV5-1 with TRBJ2-7; no firm D call. The germline V gene has CDR1 SGHRS and CDR2 YFSETQ. Trimming removed 0 bases from V and 0 bases from J, with 19 bases in between. This CDR3 comprises 18 residues. The CDR3 is CASSLAPPSTGYSYEQYF. CDR3 bases: TGCGCCAGCAGCTTGGCCCCCCCCTCGACGGGTTACTCCTACGAGCAGTACTTC.

This sequence joins TRBV2 and TRBJ2-7; D perhaps matches TRBD1 (6 bases). Trimming cost V 8 bases and J 3 bases, with 8 bases left between them. This CDR3 spans 11 amino acids. The germline gives CDR1 SNHLY, CDR2 FYNNEI. CDR3 bases: TGTGCCAGCGGACAGTTCTACGAGCAGTACTTC. Amino acids: CASGQFYEQYF.